A single sample gave rise to the 12 T cell receptor beta chains below, sequenced in a study of blood T cell repertoires in COVID-19. Produced via immunoSEQ multiplex PCR; TCRdb's table is partial and in-frame only. Of around 99,000 clones listed, 60% to 85% are singletons. Sequenced: peripheral blood. The receptors originated from a man over 45 who had recovered from COVID-19.

This clone was recorded only once. J is TRBJ1-3 and V is TRBV7-8; D gene unclear. Germline V gene data show CDR1 as SGHVS and CDR2 as FQNEAQ. V was cut by 5 bases and J by 4 bases, with 6 bases left in between. CDR3 length: 12 amino acids. CDR3 in DNA: TGTGCCAGCAGCCCTGTCGGAAACACCATATATTTT. Amino acids: CASSPVGNTIYF.

The chain couples TRBV19 to TRBJ2-7, with D possibly matching TRBD1 (5 bases). V lost 6 bases, J lost 3 bases, and 21 bases lay in between. Per germline, CDR1 LNHDA and CDR2 SQIVND (reference sequence). CDR3 length: 16 residues. In DNA form, the CDR3 reads TGTGCCAGTAGCTTACCCCTAGGGGCGTCCTACTACGAGCAGTACTTC. Its translation is CASSLPLGASYYEQYF.

This clone was found once. The chain uses TRBV30 and TRBJ1-4, with D possibly being TRBD1 (6 bases). This CDR3 has 15 amino acids. Germline loops: CDR1 GTSNPN, CDR2 SVGIG (reference sequence). The V end lost 0 bases, the J end lost 7 bases, and 15 bases lay between the germline ends. Here the CDR3 reads CAWSVRAGAAEKLFF. DNA for the CDR3: TGTGCCTGGAGTGTTAGAGCAGGGGCGGCTGAAAAACTGTTTTTT.

The chain links TRBV28 to TRBJ1-5; D is ambiguous. V dropped 2 bases and J dropped 0 bases, with 8 bases sitting between them. This CDR3 comprises 15 residues. Germline V gene sequence: CDR1 MDHEN, CDR2 SYDVKM. Written as DNA, the CDR3 is TGTGCCAGCAGTTTACGGCAGCGTAGCAATCAGCCCCAGCATTTT. Amino acids: CASSLRQRSNQPQHF.

The chain couples TRBV7-9 to TRBJ2-2; TRBD1 aligns across 7 bases. Germline CDR1 SEHNR, CDR2 FQNEAQ (reference sequence). The CDR3 sequence is 16 residues long. V was clipped by 4 bases and J by 5 bases; unmatched bases: 10. CDR3 loop: CASSSTRAGGTGELFF. In nucleotides, the CDR3 is TGTGCCAGCAGCTCGACCCGGGCAGGGGGTACCGGGGAGCTGTTTTTT.

V and J are TRBV29-1 and TRBJ2-7; the D is unclear. Germline CDR1 reads SQVTM; CDR2 reads ANQGSEA. The CDR3 sequence is 13 residues long. Trimming removed 1 base from V and 5 bases from J, with 12 bases in between. CDR3 protein: CSVEVGGFDEQYF. The DNA for the CDR3 is TGCAGCGTTGAAGTTGGCGGTTTCGACGAGCAGTACTTC.

The CDR3 nucleotides are TGTGCCACCAGCAGGGGGGACAGTACTCTTACTGGAAACACCATATATTTT. Amino acid sequence: CATSRGDSTLTGNTIYF. The genes are TRBV15 and TRBJ1-3, with 7 positions matching TRBD1. V was pared by 3 bases and J by 2 bases, with 10 bases of the junction left unmatched. Germline CDR1 and CDR2: LNHNV and YYDKDF (reference sequence). The CDR3 totals 17 residues.

The chain combines TRBV27 with TRBJ2-3; TRBD2 might be the D (5 bases). In germline, CDR1 is MNHEY, CDR2 SMNVEV (reference sequence). Trimming stripped 5 bases from V and 0 bases from J, with 9 bases between. This CDR3 is built from 14 residues. CDR3 region: CASSRRGSTDTQYF. The CDR3 DNA reads as TGTGCCAGCAGTCGCCGGGGAAGCACAGATACGCAGTATTTT.

This clone was detected a few times. CDR3 sequence: CASLYLAAYQETQYF. The DNA of the CDR3 is TGTGCGTCCCTGTACCTAGCGGCGTACCAAGAGACCCAGTACTTC. The chain uses TRBV2 and TRBJ2-5; 7 nucleotides align to TRBD2. The CDR3 consists of 15 residues. Looked up from germline, CDR1 is SNHLY and CDR2 is FYNNEI.

The genes are TRBV28 and TRBJ2-7; TRBD2 matches 10 bases. CDR1 and CDR2 (germline): MDHEN, SYDVKM. V trimming: 4 bases; J trimming: 7 bases; junction bases outside the gene matches: 7. The CDR3 loop spans 14 amino acids. In DNA form, the CDR3 reads TGTGCCAGCAGTTCAGCGGGAGGGCCGAAAGAGCAGTACTTC. Its translation is CASSSAGGPKEQYF.

This sequence joins TRBV10-3 and TRBJ1-2; tentatively, D is TRBD1 (5 bases). Trimming stripped 9 bases from V and 0 bases from J, with 14 bases between. Germline loops: CDR1 ENHRY, CDR2 SYGVKD. The CDR3 runs to 14 residues. The CDR3 here is CAMSGISTNYGYTF. In DNA, the CDR3 is TGTGCCATGTCAGGGATTTCTACTAACTATGGCTACACCTTC.

This clone has only one observation. The chain recombines TRBV6-2 or TRBV6-3 with TRBJ2-7; the match to TRBD2 covers 10 bases. Germline V gene data show CDR1 as MNHEY and CDR2 as SVGEGT. Trimming removed 0 bases from V and 4 bases from J; junction bases left unmatched: 9. The CDR3 is 17 amino acids. Here the CDR3 reads CASSYSTPSGSRYEQYF. As DNA, the CDR3 is TGTGCCAGCAGTTACTCGACCCCTAGCGGGAGTCGATACGAGCAGTACTTC.